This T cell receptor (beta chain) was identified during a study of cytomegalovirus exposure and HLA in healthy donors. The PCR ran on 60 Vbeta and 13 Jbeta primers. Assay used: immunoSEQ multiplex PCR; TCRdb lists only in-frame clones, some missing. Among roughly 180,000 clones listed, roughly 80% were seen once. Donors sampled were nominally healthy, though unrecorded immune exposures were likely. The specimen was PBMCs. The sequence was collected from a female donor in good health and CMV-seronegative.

The CDR3 DNA follows: TGTGCCAGCAGTGTGACAGTTCCGAACACCGGGGAGCTGTTTTTT. Its protein product is CASSVTVPNTGELFF. This chain connects TRBV6-5 to TRBJ2-2, with D maybe TRBD1 (5 bases). Germline-derived CDR1 and CDR2 are MNHEY and SVGAGI. V was shortened by 5 bases and J by 0 bases, with 10 bases between the two germline ends. CDR3 length: 15 amino acids.